This T cell receptor (beta chain) was sequenced for a study of blood T cell repertoires in COVID-19. The CDR3 is 14 residues long. Generated by immunoSEQ multiplex PCR, the TCRdb table keeps only in-frame clones and is missing some. The data show around 190,000 clones, roughly 91% seen once. What was sequenced was peripheral blood. The V and J genes are TRBV21-1 and TRBJ2-1; the D call in the table, TRBD1, was not verified against the DNA. TRBV21-1 is annotated as a pseudogene. The sequence was collected from a human donor in a cohort sampled during active COVID-19. CDR3 DNA sequence: TGTGCCAGCAGCCTACGACAGGGTAAGCATGAGCAGTTCTTC. Its translation: CASSLRQGKHEQFF.